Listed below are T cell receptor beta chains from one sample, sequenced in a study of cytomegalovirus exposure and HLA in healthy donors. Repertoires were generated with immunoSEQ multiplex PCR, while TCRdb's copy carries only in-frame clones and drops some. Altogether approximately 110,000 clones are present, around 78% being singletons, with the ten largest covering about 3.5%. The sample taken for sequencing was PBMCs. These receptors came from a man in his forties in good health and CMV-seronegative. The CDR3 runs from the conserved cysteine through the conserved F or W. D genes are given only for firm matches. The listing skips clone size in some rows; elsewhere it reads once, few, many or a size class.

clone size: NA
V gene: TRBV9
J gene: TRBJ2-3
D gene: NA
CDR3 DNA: TGTGCCAGCAGCGCAGAGGCTAGAGGCACAGATACGCAGTATTTT
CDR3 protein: CASSAEARGTDTQYF

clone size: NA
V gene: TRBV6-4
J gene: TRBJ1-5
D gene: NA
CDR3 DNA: TGTGCCAGCAGTGATATCCACTTCCCACCCCAGCATTTT
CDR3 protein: CASSDIHFPPQHF

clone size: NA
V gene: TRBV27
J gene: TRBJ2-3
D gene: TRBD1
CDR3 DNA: TGTGCCAGCAGTTTACGAGACAGGGCCTACACAGATACGCAGTATTTT
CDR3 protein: CASSLRDRAYTDTQYF

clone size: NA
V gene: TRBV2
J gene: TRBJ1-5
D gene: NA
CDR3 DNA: TGTGCCAGCACTACGGACAGTGCCACTCAGCCCCAGCATTTT
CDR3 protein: CASTTDSATQPQHF

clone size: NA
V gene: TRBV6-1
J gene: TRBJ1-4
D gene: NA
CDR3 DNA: TGTGCCAGCAGTGATAGCGGGGGGGATGAAAAACTGTTTTTT
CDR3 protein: CASSDSGGDEKLFF

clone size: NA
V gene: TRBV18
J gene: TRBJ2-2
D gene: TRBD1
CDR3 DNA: TGTGCCAGCTCAACCGGGACAGGGACAACCGGGGAGCTGTTTTTT
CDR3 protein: CASSTGTGTTGELFF

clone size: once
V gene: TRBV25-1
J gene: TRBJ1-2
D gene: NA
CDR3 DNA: TGTGCCAGCAGTGAACCCCATGGGCAGGCTGGCTACACCTTC
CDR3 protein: CASSEPHGQAGYTF

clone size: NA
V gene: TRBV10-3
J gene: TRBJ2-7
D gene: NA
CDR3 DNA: TGTGCCATCAGTGAGTTGGCAGGCCGCGAGCAGTACTTC
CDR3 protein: CAISELAGREQYF

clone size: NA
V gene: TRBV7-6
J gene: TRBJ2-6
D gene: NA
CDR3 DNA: TGTGCCAGCAGCTTAGGAGGGTCCGGGGCCAACGTCCTGACTTTC
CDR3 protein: CASSLGGSGANVLTF

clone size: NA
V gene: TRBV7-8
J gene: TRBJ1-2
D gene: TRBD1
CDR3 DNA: TGTGCCAGCAGCTTATCGGGGACAGTCTATGGCTACACCTTC
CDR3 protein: CASSLSGTVYGYTF

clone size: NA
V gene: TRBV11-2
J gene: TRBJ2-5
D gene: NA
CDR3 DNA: TGTGCCAGCAGCTTTACTAGAGAGACCCAGTACTTC
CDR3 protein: CASSFTRETQYF

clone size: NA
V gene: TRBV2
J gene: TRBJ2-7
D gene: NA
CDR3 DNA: TGTGCCAGCAGTGACTGGACAGCTACCTACGAGCAGTACTTC
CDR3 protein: CASSDWTATYEQYF

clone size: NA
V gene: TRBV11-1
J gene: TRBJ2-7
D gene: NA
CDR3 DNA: TGTGCCAGCAGCTCAACAGGGAACGAGCAGTACTTC
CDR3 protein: CASSSTGNEQYF

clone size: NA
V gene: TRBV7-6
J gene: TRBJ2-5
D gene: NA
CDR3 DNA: TGTGCCAGCAGCTTAGGAACAGAAGAGACCCAGTACTTC
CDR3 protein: CASSLGTEETQYF

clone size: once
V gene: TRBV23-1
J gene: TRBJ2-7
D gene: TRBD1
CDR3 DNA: TGCGCCAGAGGAGTACAGGGGACCCCCTACGAGCAGTACTTC
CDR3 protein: CARGVQGTPYEQYF

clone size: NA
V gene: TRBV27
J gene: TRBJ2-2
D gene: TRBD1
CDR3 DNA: TGTGCCAGCAGTTTATTTCCAGGGGGCGCGAACACCGGGGAGCTGTTTTTT
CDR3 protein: CASSLFPGGANTGELFF

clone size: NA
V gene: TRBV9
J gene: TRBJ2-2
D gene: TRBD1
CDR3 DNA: TGTGCCAGCAGCGATGGGACAGGGGGAAGCCCCGGGGAGCTGTTTTTT
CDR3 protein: CASSDGTGGSPGELFF

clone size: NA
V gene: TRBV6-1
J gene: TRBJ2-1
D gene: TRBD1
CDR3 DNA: TGTGCCAGCACCCGGGACAGGAACAATGAGCAGTTCTTC
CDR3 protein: CASTRDRNNEQFF

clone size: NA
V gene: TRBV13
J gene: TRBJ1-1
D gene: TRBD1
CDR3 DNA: TGTGCCAGCAGCTCCCCCAGGGGGAGAGCTGAAGCTTTCTTT
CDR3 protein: CASSSPRGRAEAFF

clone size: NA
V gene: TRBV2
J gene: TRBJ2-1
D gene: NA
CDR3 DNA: TGTGCCAGCAGTCAAAGCTTCAATGAGCAGTTCTTC
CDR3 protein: CASSQSFNEQFF

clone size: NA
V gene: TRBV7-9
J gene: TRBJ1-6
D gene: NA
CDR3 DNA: TGTTCCAGCAGCCCCTCGGGACTCGCCCTCCAGTTT
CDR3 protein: CSSSPSGLALQF

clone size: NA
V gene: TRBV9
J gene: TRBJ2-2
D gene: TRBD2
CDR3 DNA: TGTGCCAGCGGACTAGCGGGGAACACCGGGGAGCTGTTTTTT
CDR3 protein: CASGLAGNTGELFF

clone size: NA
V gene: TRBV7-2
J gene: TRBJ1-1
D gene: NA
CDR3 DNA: TGTGCCAGCAGCTCAGGGGCATGGAACACTGAAGCTTTCTTT
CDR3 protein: CASSSGAWNTEAFF

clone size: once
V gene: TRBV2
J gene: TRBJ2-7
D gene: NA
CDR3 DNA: TGTGCCAGCAGTGTAGGGGGAGGGTCCTACGAGCAGTACTTC
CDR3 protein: CASSVGGGSYEQYF

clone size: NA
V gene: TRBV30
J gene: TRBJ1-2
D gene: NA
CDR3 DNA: TGTGCCTGGAAATTCACAGGGATATCTGGTGGCTACACCTTC
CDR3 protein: CAWKFTGISGGYTF

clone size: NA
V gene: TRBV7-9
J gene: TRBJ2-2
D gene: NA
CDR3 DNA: TGTGCCAGCAGCCGATCCCGGGGCACCGGGGAGCTGTTTTTT
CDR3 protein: CASSRSRGTGELFF

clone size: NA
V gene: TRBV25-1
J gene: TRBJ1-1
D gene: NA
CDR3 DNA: TGTGCCAGCAGTCTGCAGACAGCGACCACTGAAGCTTTCTTT
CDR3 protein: CASSLQTATTEAFF

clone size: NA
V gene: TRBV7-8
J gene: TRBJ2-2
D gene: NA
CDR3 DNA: TGTGCCAGCAGCTTCGGCGGGATCGAGAGCACCGGGGAGCTGTTTTTT
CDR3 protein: CASSFGGIESTGELFF

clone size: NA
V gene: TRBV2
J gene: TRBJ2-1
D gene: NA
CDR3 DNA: TGTGCCAGCAGGGAATCTTACGGGGGAAATGAGCAGTTCTTC
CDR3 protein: CASRESYGGNEQFF

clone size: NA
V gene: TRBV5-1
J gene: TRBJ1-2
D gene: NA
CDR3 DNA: TGCGCCAGCAGCCGACAGGAGAACTATGGCTACACCTTC
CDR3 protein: CASSRQENYGYTF

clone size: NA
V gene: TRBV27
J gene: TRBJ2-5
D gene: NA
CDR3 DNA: TGTGCCAGCAGGCCTCTGGAACGGTGGGAGCAAGAGACCCAGTACTTC
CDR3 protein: CASRPLERWEQETQYF

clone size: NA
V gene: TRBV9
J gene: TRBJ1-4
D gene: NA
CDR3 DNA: TGTGCCAGCAGCGTAGTGGGAACCGGGGGAAGGGAAAAACTGTTTTTT
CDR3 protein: CASSVVGTGGREKLFF

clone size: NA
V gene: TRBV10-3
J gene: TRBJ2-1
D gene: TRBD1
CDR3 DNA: TGTGCCATCAGGTCCGGGACAGGGACAAATGAGCAGTTCTTC
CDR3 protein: CAIRSGTGTNEQFF

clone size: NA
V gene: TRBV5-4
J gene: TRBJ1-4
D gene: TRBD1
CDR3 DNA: TGTGCCAGCAGCTACAGGGGGAATAGTGAAAAACTGTTTTTT
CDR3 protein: CASSYRGNSEKLFF

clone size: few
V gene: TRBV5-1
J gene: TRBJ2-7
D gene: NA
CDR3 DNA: TGCGCCAGCAGCTTGGACAGGCCGACCTACGAGCAGTACTTC
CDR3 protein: CASSLDRPTYEQYF

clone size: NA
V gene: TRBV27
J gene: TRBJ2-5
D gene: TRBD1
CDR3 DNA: TGTGCCAGCAGTTCGGACAGGGCCAGAGAGACCCAGTACTTC
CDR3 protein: CASSSDRARETQYF

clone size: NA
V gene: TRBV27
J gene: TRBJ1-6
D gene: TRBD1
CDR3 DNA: TGTGCCAGCAGCCATTCTCCTTCCCTTGGGACAGGGGGCAGCTCCCATAATTCACCCCTCCACTTT
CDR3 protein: CASSHSPSLGTGGSSHNSPLHF

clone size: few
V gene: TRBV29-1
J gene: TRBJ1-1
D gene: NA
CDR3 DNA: TGCAGCGTTGAGGACTATACAGCTTTCTTT
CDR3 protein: CSVEDYTAFF